Below, one T cell receptor (beta chain) is given with its context. Sequenced by immunoSEQ multiplex PCR; TCRdb stores in-frame clones only, minus some. The repertoire holds approximately 290,000 clones, approximately 86% seen once, with 0.87% in the top ten. The data are from a study of blood T cell repertoires in COVID-19. Sequenced material: peripheral blood. This clonotype was obtained from a human donor with COVID-19, enrolled during active disease. The donor label of this sample is uncertain.

The CDR3 region has the DNA TGTGCCAGCAGTCGGACAGTCTATGGCTACACCTTC. This sequence encodes CASSRTVYGYTF. The chain links TRBV5-6 to TRBJ1-2, with a possible D match to TRBD1 (6 bases). This CDR3 spans 12 amino acids. Germline V gene sequence: CDR1 SGHDT, CDR2 YYEEEE. V lost 5 bases, J lost 4 bases, and 9 bases lay in between.